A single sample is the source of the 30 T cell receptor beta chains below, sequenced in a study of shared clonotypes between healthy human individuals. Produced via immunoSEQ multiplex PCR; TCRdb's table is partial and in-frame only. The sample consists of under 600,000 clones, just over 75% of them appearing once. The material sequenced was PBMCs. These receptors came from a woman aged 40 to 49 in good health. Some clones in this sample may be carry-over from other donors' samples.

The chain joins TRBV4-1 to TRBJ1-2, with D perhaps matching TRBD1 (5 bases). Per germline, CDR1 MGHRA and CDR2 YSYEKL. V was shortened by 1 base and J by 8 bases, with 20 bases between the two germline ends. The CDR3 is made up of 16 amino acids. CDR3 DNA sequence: TGCGCCAGCAGCCAAGTAGGTTCCAGGGAGGATGAAGGCTACACCTTC. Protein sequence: CASSQVGSREDEGYTF.

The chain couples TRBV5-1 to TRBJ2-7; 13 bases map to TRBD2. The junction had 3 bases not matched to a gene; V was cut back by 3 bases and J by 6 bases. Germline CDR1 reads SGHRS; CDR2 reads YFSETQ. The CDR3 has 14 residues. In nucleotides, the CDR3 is TGCGCCAGCAGCTCGGGACTAGCGGGATCCGAGCAGTACTTC. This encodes CASSSGLAGSEQYF.

The CDR3 bases are TGCGCCAGCAGCCGTGAGGGCCATAGTGGTTACGAGCAGTACTTC. Translating gives CASSREGHSGYEQYF. This chain uses TRBV4-1 with TRBJ2-7; D perhaps matches TRBD2 (5 bases). V shed 4 bases and J shed 4 bases, with 17 bases lying between them. The germline V gene has CDR1 MGHRA and CDR2 YSYEKL. This CDR3 is 15 amino acids long.

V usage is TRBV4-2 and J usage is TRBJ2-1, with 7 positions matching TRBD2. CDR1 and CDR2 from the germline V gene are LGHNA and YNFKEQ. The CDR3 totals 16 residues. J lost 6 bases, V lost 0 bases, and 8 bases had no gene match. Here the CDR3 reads CASSQDGAGPINEQFF. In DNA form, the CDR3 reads TGTGCCAGCAGCCAAGATGGAGCGGGGCCGATCAATGAGCAGTTCTTC.

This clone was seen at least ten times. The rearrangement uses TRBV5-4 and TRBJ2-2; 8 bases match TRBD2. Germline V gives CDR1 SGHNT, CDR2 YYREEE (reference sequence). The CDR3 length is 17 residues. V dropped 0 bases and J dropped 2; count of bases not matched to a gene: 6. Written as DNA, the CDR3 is TGTGCCAGCAGCTTGGGGCAGCGGGGGACCAACACCGGGGAGCTGTTTTTT. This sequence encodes CASSLGQRGTNTGELFF.

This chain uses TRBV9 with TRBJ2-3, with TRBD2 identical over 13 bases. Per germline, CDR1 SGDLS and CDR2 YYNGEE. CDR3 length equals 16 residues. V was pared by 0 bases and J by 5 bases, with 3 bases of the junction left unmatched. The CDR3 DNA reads TGTGCCAGCAGCGTAGGGGGACTAGCGGGACAAGATACGCAGTATTTT. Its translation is CASSVGGLAGQDTQYF.

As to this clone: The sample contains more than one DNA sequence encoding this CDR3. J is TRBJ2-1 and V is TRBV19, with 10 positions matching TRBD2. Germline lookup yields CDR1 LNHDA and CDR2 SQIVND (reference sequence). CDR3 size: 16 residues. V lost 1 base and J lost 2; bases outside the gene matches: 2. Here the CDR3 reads CASSIGTSGTYNEQFF. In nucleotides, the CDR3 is TGTGCCAGTAGTATAGGGACTAGCGGAACCTACAATGAGCAGTTCTTC.

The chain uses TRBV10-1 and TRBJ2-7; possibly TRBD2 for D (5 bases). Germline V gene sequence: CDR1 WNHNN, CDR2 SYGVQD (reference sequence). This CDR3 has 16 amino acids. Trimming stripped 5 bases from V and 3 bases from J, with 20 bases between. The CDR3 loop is CASSPQRVARSYEQYF. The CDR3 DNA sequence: TGCGCCAGCAGTCCCCAACGAGTAGCGAGGAGCTACGAGCAGTACTTC.

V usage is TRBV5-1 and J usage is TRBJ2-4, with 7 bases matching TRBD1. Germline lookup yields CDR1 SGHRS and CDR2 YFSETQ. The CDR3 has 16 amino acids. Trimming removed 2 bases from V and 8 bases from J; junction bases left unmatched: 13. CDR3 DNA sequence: TGCGCCAGCAGCTTACAGGGGACATCTGCCTGGGACATTCAGTACTTC. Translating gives CASSLQGTSAWDIQYF. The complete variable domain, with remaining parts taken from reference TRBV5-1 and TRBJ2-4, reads KAGVTQTPRYLIKTRGQQVTLSCSPISGHRSVSWYQQTPGQGLQFLFEYFSETQRNKGNFPGRFSGRQFSNSRSEMNVSTLELGDSALYLCASSLQGTSAWDIQYFGAGTRLSVL.

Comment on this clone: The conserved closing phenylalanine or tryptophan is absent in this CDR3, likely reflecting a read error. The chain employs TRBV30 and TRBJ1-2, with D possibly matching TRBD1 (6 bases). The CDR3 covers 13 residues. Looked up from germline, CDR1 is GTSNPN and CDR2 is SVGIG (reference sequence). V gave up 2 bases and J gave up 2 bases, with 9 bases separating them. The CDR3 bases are TGTGCCTGGAGTAGACAGGAGAACTATGGCTACACCTCC. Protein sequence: CAWSRQENYGYTS.

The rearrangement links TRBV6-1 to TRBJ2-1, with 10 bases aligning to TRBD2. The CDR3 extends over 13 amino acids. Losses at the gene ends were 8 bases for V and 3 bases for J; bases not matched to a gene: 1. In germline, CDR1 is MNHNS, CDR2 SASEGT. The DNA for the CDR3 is TGTGCCAGCTGGACTAGCGGCTACAATGAGCAGTTCTTC. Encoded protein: CASWTSGYNEQFF.

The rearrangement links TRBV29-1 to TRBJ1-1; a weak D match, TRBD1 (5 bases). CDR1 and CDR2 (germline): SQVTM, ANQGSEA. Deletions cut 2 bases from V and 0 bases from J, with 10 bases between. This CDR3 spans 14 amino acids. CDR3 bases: TGCAGCGTTGAATTCGACAGATTGAACACTGAAGCTTTCTTT. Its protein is CSVEFDRLNTEAFF.

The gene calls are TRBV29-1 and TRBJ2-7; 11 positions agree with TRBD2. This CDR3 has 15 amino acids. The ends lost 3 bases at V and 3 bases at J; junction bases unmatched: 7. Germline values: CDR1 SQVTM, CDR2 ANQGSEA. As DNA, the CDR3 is TGCAGCGTTGAGCTCTCTCTAGCGGGAGGCTACGAGCAGTACTTC. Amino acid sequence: CSVELSLAGGYEQYF.

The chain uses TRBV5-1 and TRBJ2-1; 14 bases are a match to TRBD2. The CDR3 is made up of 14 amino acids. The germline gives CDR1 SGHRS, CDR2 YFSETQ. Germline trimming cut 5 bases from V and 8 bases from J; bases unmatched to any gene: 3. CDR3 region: CASRGLAGVDEQFF. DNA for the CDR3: TGCGCCAGCAGGGGACTAGCGGGAGTGGATGAGCAGTTCTTC.

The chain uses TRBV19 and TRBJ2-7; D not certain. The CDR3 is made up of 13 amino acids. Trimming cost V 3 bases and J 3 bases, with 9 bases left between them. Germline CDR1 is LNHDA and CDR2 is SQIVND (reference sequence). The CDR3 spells CASSMGRSYEQYF. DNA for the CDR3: TGTGCCAGTAGTATGGGCAGGAGCTACGAGCAGTACTTC.

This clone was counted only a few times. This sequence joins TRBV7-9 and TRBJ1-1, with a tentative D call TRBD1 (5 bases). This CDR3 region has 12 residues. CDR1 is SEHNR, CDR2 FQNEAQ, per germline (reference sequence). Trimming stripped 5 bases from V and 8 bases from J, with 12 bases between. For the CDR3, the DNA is TGTGCCAGCAGCCCGGCCGGGACCGAAGCTTTCTTT. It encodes CASSPAGTEAFF. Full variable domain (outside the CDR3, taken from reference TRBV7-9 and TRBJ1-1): DTGVSQNPRHKITKRGQNVTFRCDPISEHNRLYWYRQTLGQGPEFLTYFQNEAQLEKSRLLSDRFSAERPKGSFSTLEIQRTEQGDSAMYLCASSPAGTEAFFGQGTRLTVV.

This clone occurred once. The CDR3: CASTRSLQETQYF. CDR3 sequence (DNA): TGTGCCAGCACTCGGTCTCTACAAGAGACCCAGTACTTC. V gene TRBV7-8 combines with J gene TRBJ2-5; D gene uncertain. Germline V gene sequence: CDR1 SGHVS, CDR2 FQNEAQ. Trimming stripped 7 bases from V and 2 bases from J, with 11 bases between. The CDR3 is made up of 13 amino acids.

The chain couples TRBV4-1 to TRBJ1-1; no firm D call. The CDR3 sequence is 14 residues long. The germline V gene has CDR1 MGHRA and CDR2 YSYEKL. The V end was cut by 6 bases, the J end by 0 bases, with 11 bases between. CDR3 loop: CASSPQSMNTEAFF. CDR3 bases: TGCGCCAGCAGTCCTCAAAGCATGAACACTGAAGCTTTCTTT.

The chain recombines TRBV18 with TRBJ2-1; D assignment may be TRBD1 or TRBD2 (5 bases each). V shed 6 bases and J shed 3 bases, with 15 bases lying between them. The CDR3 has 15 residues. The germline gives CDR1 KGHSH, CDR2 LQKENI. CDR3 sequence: CASSTSRDGYNEQFF. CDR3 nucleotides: TGTGCCAGCTCGACGTCCCGGGACGGCTACAATGAGCAGTTCTTC.

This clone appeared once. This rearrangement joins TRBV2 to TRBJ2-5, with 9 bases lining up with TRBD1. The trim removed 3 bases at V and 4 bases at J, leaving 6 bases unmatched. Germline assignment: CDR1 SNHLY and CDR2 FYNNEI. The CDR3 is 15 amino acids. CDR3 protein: CASSEDRGGGETQYF. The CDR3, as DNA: TGTGCCAGCAGTGAGGACAGGGGCGGGGGAGAGACCCAGTACTTC.

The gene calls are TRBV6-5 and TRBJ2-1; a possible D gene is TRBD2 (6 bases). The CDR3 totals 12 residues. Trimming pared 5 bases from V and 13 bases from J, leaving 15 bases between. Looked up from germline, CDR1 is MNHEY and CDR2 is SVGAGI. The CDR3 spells CASSPTGDRQFF. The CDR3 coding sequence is TGTGCCAGCAGTCCTACGGGAGACAGACAGTTCTTC.

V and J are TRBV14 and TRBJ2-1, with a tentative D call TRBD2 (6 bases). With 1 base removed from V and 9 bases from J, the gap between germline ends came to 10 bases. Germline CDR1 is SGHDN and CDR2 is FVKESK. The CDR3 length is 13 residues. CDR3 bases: TGTGCCAGCAGCCAAGCGCTAGCGAGTGAGCAGTTCTTC. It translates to CASSQALASEQFF.

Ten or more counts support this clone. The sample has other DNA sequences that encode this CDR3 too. In DNA form, the CDR3 reads TGCGCCAGCAGCTTCGAGACTAGCGACACCGGGGAGCTGTTTTTT. This encodes CASSFETSDTGELFF. The chain carries TRBV5-1 and TRBJ2-2, with TRBD2 identical over 8 bases. Germline CDR1 SGHRS, CDR2 YFSETQ. The V and J ends lost 2 bases and 3 bases, in that order; junction bases with no gene match: 3. The CDR3 contains 15 residues.

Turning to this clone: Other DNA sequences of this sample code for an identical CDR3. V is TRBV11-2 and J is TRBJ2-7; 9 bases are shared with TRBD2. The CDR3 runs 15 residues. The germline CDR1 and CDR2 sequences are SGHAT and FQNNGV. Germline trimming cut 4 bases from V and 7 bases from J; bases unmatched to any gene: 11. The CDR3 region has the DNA TGTGCCAGCAGCTCCCTAGCGGGACCCGTGGGTGAGCAGTACTTC. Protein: CASSSLAGPVGEQYF.

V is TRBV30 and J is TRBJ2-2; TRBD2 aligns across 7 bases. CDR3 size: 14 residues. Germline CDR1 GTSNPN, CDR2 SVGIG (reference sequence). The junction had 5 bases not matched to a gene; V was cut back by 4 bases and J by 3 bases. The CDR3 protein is CAWTPRGDTGELFF. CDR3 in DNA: TGTGCCTGGACACCCCGGGGGGACACCGGGGAGCTGTTTTTT.

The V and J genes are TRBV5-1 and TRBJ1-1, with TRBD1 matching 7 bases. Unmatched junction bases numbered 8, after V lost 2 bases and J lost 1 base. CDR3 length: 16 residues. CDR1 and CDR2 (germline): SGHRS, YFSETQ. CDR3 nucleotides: TGCGCCAGCAGCTTAGACGCCGGGACAGAGAACACTGAAGCTTTCTTT. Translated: CASSLDAGTENTEAFF.

The CDR3 region is CASSFVGGRTNAGELFF. In DNA, the CDR3 is TGCGCCAGCAGCTTTGTGGGAGGGCGCACTAACGCCGGGGAGCTGTTTTTT. The chain combines TRBV5-1 with TRBJ2-2; TRBD2 agrees at 7 bases. The germline gives CDR1 SGHRS, CDR2 YFSETQ. The CDR3 spans 17 residues. V lost 2 bases to trimming and J lost 6 bases; unmatched junction nucleotides: 13.

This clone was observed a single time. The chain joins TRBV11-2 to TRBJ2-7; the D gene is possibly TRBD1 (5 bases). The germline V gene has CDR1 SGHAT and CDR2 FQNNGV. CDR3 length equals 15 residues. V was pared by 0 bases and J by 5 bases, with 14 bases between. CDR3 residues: CASSLDPRTSHEQYF. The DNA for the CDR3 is TGTGCCAGCAGCTTAGATCCTAGGACATCCCACGAGCAGTACTTC.

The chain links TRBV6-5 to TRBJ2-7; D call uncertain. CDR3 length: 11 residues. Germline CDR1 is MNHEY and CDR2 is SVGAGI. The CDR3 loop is CAGRPPYEQYF. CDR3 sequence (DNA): TGTGCAGGGCGTCCCCCTTACGAGCAGTACTTC.

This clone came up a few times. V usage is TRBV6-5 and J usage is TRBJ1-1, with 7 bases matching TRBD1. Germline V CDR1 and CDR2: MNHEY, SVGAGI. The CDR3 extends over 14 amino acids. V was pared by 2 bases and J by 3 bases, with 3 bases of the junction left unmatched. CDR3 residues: CASSYAQGDTEAFF. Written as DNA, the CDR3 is TGTGCCAGCAGTTACGCGCAGGGGGACACTGAAGCTTTCTTT.